The T cell receptor beta chain described here comes from a study of CD8+ T cells in alopecia areata. Study-level background: Treated patients were scored for severity by percent of scalp affected.

Remarks on this clone: Its cognate antigen is unknown. Distinct nucleotide sequences in the sample also encode this CDR3.

The CDR3 length is 11 residues. CDR1 is SQVTM, CDR2 ANQGSEA, per germline. Trimming left V 3 bases short and J 4 bases short, with 6 bases between. Whole-study findings and limits: In scalp, tofacitinib significantly decreased clonality and expanded CD8+ clones among the top 100. In scalp and blood during tofacitinib, many expanded lesional clones persisted.

Investigators isolated RNA and reverse transcribed it into cDNA to act as the sequencing template. Produced via immunoSEQ multiplex PCR; TCRdb's table is partial and in-frame only. The profile shows 200,000 to 250,000 clones, roughly 40% of them singletons. Indicated treatment: oral pan-JAK inhibitor, 5-10 mg twice daily. The study team obtained lesional scalp punch biopsies and peripheral blood from alopecia areata patients. The source of this sequence is a human donor with alopecia areata. This specimen was CD4+ T cells sorted from blood, taken at roughly week 38, from a patient treated with tofacitinib. The chain employs TRBV29-1 and TRBJ2-5; unclear D gene. In DNA, the CDR3 is TGCAGCGTTGAGGGTGGAGAGACCCAGTACTTC. It yields the protein CSVEGGETQYF. Combining the CDR3 with reference TRBV29-1 and TRBJ2-5 gives the whole variable domain SAVISQKPSRDICQRGTSLTIQCQVDSQVTMMFWYRQQPGQSLTLIATANQGSEATYESGFVIDKFPISRPNLTFSTLTVSNMSPEDSSIYLCSVEGGETQYFGPGTRLLVL.